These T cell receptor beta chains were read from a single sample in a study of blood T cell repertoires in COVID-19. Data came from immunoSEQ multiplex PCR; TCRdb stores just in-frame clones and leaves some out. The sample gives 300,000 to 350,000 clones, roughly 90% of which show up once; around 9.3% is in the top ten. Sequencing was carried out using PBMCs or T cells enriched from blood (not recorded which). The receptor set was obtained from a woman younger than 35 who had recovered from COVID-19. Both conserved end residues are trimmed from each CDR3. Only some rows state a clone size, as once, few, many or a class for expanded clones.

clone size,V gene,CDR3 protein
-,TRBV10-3,AISGTGKNYGYT
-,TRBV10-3,AITWDRGTEAF
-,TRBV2,ASRAPPGGVDTQY
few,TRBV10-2,ASRPGQGPYEQY
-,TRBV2,ASRPNPGVEQY
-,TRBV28,ASSPGLAGPNEQF
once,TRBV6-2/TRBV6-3,ASSPGQGWSPLH
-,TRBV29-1,SVGRAGGSNEQF
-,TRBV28,ASSFPGNYEQY
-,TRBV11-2,ASSANPSGEKLF
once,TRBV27,ASSFPGTNSPLH
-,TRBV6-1,ASSEMRLFGAF
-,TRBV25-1,ASSVGTGVSYEQY
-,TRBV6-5,ASILWAGGDYGYT
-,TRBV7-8,ASSFRQAPSLNTEAF
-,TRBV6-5,ASTRTSGSLQY
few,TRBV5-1,ASSTLDWNQETQY
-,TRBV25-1,ASSYGQGPYEQY
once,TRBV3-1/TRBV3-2,ASEQGREGYT
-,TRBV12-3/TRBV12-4,ASTGQLNYGYT